The rows below give T cell receptor beta chains drawn from one sample of a study of T cells in Graves' hyperthyroidism and ophthalmopathy. TCRdb independently ran MiXCR on the multiplex PCR reads; one entry per CDR3 protein. The sample records some 770,000 distinct CDR3 sequences, roughly 17% being singletons. What was sequenced was blood. Every receptor here comes from a man between 18 and 35 years old with Graves' hyperthyroidism. Each CDR3 is given with its conserved first and last residue. The order of the fields is V gene, J gene, clone size, D gene, CDR3 DNA, CDR3 protein. D genes are given only for firm matches. A clone size is listed for some rows: how often the clone was seen (once, few, many), or a class if it is expanded.

v_call: TRBV9; j_call: TRBJ2-7; clone_size: many; d_call: TRBD1; cdr3_nt: TGTGCCAGCAGCATCCGGGACAGGGATCACGAGCAGTACTTC; cdr3_aa: CASSIRDRDHEQYF
v_call: TRBV12-3/TRBV12-4; j_call: TRBJ2-7; clone_size: .; d_call: .; cdr3_nt: TGTGCCAGCCGCCGGGGAAACTTCTACGAGCAGTACTTC; cdr3_aa: CASRRGNFYEQYF
v_call: TRBV30; j_call: TRBJ2-6; clone_size: .; d_call: TRBD1; cdr3_nt: TGTGCCCCGGACAGGGAGTACGCTGGGGCCAACGTCCTGACTTTC; cdr3_aa: CAPDREYAGANVLTF
v_call: TRBV24-1; j_call: TRBJ2-1; clone_size: .; d_call: TRBD2; cdr3_nt: TGTGCCACCAGTGATTTTGGTGGTAGCGGGAGATCCTACAATGAGCAGTTCTTC; cdr3_aa: CATSDFGGSGRSYNEQFF
v_call: TRBV18; j_call: TRBJ2-7; clone_size: .; d_call: .; cdr3_nt: TGTGCCAGCTCACCGAGGAGGGACAGAGCCTACGAGCAGTACTTC; cdr3_aa: CASSPRRDRAYEQYF
v_call: TRBV2; j_call: TRBJ2-7; clone_size: many; d_call: .; cdr3_nt: TGTGCCAGCAGTGCTTTTTCAGGGAGCTCCTACGAGCAGTACTTC; cdr3_aa: CASSAFSGSSYEQYF
v_call: TRBV19; j_call: TRBJ1-2; clone_size: once; d_call: .; cdr3_nt: TGTGCCAGTAGTAATAGAGGGATTAACTATGGCTACACCTTC; cdr3_aa: CASSNRGINYGYTF
v_call: TRBV7-8; j_call: TRBJ2-5; clone_size: many; d_call: TRBD2; cdr3_nt: TGTGCCAGCAGCGTCCAAGGGAGGGCCTTCGGTGAGACCCAGTACTTC; cdr3_aa: CASSVQGRAFGETQYF
v_call: TRBV4-1; j_call: TRBJ2-7; clone_size: few; d_call: .; cdr3_nt: TGCGCCAGCAGCCAGACCAGGGTTTCGAGGGAGCAGTACTTC; cdr3_aa: CASSQTRVSREQYF
v_call: TRBV20-1; j_call: TRBJ2-6; clone_size: .; d_call: TRBD1; cdr3_nt: TGCAGTGCAGAGGGGACAGGAATATTCTCTGGGGCCAACGTCCTGACTTTC; cdr3_aa: CSAEGTGIFSGANVLTF
v_call: TRBV19; j_call: TRBJ1-1; clone_size: .; d_call: TRBD1; cdr3_nt: TGTGCCAGTAGTATCCCCGGGACAGGCGTTACTGAAGCTTTCTTT; cdr3_aa: CASSIPGTGVTEAFF
v_call: TRBV7-8; j_call: TRBJ2-3; clone_size: many; d_call: TRBD1; cdr3_nt: TGTGCCAGCAGCTTAGACATGACAGGGATTAGCACAGATACGCAGTATTTT; cdr3_aa: CASSLDMTGISTDTQYF